The clone carrying this T cell receptor beta chain was counted ten times or more. Antigen unknown. The data are from a study of early T cells in non-severe SARS-CoV-2 infection. Background on the study: From unsorted whole blood, bulk RNA was sequenced, and the chains remained unpaired. Study results and limitations: Matching against VDJdb likely underestimated virus-specific expansions, favoring anti-spike CD8.

Individually, cDNA molecules had unique molecular identifiers attached to them. Using its own MiXCR run on the 5' RACE reads, TCRdb lists one record per CDR3 protein. This table has about 34,000 distinct CDR3 sequences, 5% to 7% appearing once. The germline CDR1 and CDR2 sequences are MNHEY and SVGAGI. After removal of 5 bases from V and 5 bases from J, the junction contained 8 bases not matched to a gene. The CDR3 sequence is 17 residues long. The sequenced sample consisted of whole blood. The sequence was collected from an adult who was a healthcare worker with PCR-confirmed SARS-CoV-2 infection or an uninfected control (not recorded which). The chain links TRBV6-5 to TRBJ2-2, with 13 bases fitting TRBD2. CDR3 residues: CASSRLLAGGPTGELFF. CDR3 coding DNA: TGTGCCAGCAGTCGGCTACTAGCGGGGGGGCCAACCGGGGAGCTGTTTTTT.